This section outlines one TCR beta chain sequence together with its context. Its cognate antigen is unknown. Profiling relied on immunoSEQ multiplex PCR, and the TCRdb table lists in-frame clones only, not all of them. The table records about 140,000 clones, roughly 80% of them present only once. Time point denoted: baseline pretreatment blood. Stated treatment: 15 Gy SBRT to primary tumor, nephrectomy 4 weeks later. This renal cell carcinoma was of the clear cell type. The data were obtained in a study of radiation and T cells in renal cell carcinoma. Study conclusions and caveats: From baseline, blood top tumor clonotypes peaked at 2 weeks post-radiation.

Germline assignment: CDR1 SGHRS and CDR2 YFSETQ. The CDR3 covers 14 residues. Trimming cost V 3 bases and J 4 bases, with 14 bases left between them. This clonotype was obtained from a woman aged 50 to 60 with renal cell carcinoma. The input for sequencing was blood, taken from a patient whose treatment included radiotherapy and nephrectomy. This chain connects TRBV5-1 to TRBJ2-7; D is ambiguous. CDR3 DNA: TGCGCCAGCAGCTCATCACTTGAACCATACGAGCAGTACTTC. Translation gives CASSSSLEPYEQYF.